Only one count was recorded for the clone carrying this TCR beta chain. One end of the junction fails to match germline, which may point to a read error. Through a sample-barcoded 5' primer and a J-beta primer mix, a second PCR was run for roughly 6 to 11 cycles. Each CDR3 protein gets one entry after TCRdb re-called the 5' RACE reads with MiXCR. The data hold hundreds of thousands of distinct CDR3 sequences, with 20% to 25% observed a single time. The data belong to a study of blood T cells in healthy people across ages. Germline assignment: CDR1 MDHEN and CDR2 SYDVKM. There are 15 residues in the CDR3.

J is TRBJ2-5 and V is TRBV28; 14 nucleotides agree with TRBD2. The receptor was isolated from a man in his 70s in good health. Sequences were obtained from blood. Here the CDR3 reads CASSITGTSGSTSLF. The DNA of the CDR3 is TGTGCCAGCAGTATCACCGGGACTAGCGGGAGTACATCGCTCTTC.